This is a list of T cell receptor beta chains from one sample in a study of Graves' ophthalmopathy and Graves' hyperthyroidism. One entry per CDR3 protein, called by TCRdb with MiXCR from the multiplex PCR reads. The sample holds about 220,000 distinct CDR3 sequences, 20% to 25% seen once. The sequenced material came from peripheral blood. These receptors were collected from a woman between 45 and 65 years old with Graves' ophthalmopathy. The CDR3 runs from the conserved cysteine through the conserved F or W. A D gene is named only where the DNA matches it firmly. Expanded clones are given a class, and other clones once, few, many or no size at all.

D	V	size	J	DNA	CDR3
TRBD2	TRBV18	few	TRBJ2-3	TGTGTCAGCTCACCGCCCGTTGGGGGGGCAGATACGCAGTATTTT	CVSSPPVGGADTQYF
-	TRBV6-1	many	TRBJ1-1	TGTGCCAGCAGTAAACAGGGTGGCACTGAAGCTTTCTTT	CASSKQGGTEAFF
TRBD1	TRBV6-1	many	TRBJ1-2	TGTGCCAGCAGTGATATGGGACAGTGGCCTCCTGGTGGCTACACCTTC	CASSDMGQWPPGGYTF
-	TRBV7-9	many	TRBJ1-2	TGTGCCAGCAGCTTAGGATGGGGAGCTAACTATGGCTACACCTTC	CASSLGWGANYGYTF
-	TRBV11-2	many	TRBJ1-2	TGTGCCAGCAGCTCCCAGGGATTCGGAGGCTACACCTTC	CASSSQGFGGYTF
-	TRBV11-2	many	TRBJ1-5	TGTGCCAGCAGCTTAGTGGGCAGGTTTTACAGCAATCAGCCCCAGCATTTT	CASSLVGRFYSNQPQHF
-	TRBV5-1	many	TRBJ1-5	TGCGCCAGCAGCTTGGACGGTGGTGGCAATCAGCCCCAGCATTTT	CASSLDGGGNQPQHF
-	TRBV7-7	-	TRBJ2-5	TGTGCTAGCAGCTTAGGAGGTGGGGCCCGCGGGGAGACCCAGTACTTC	CASSLGGGARGETQYF
TRBD2	TRBV20-1	few	TRBJ2-5	TGCAGTGCTCTGCGGGGAGCGGGGATCCAAGAGACCCAGTACTTC	CSALRGAGIQETQYF
-	TRBV6-1	few	TRBJ1-1	TGTGCCAGCAGTGATCTATCCATGAACACTGAAGCTTTCTTT	CASSDLSMNTEAFF
-	TRBV2	many	TRBJ2-4	TGTGCCAGCAGTGAAGCGGGGCAAAACATTCAGTACTTC	CASSEAGQNIQYF
-	TRBV7-8	many	TRBJ2-7	TGTGCCAGCAGCTTAGCGCTTGAGGGTCGCGAGCAGTACTTC	CASSLALEGREQYF
-	TRBV28	many	TRBJ1-2	TGTGCCAGCACCGGAGTGGGGGCAAACTATGGCTACACCTTC	CASTGVGANYGYTF
-	TRBV5-1	many	TRBJ1-1	TGCGCCAGCCGACGACAGTCAGAGAACACTGAAGCTTTCTTT	CASRRQSENTEAFF
-	TRBV9	few	TRBJ2-2	TGTGCCAGCAGCGTAGACGCGGGACCAAGAATGACCGGGGAGCTGTTTTTT	CASSVDAGPRMTGELFF
TRBD2	TRBV20-1	few	TRBJ2-2	TGCAGTGCTAGAGTTCCTAGCGGCAACACCGGGGAGCTGTTTTTT	CSARVPSGNTGELFF
-	TRBV2	many	TRBJ2-7	TGTGCCAGCGGCCGAGGTGGAAACGAGCAGTACTTC	CASGRGGNEQYF
TRBD2	TRBV7-8	many	TRBJ2-7	TGTGCCAGCAGCTTAGCCTCTAGCGGGTTGACATACGAGCAGTACTTC	CASSLASSGLTYEQYF
TRBD1	TRBV5-1	few	TRBJ2-7	TGCGCCAGCAGCTTCTCGGGACAGGGATTCTACGAGCAGTACTTC	CASSFSGQGFYEQYF
-	TRBV7-8	many	TRBJ2-7	TGTGCCAGCAGCGCCGCGGGTCCCTACGAGCAGTACTTC	CASSAAGPYEQYF
-	TRBV7-3	many	TRBJ2-5	TGTGCCAGCAGCCCCCCCAGCCTCCCAAAGGGGGAGACCCAGTACTTC	CASSPPSLPKGETQYF
-	TRBV29-1	many	TRBJ1-3	TGCAGCGTTGCAGGGGATGGAAACACCATATATTTT	CSVAGDGNTIYF
-	TRBV18	many	TRBJ1-6	TGTGCCAGCTCATCCCAGGGAAATTCTCAAGGACCCCTCCACTTT	CASSSQGNSQGPLHF
TRBD2	TRBV29-1	many	TRBJ2-5	TGCAGCGTCGGGGGGCTAGCGGGAGGGTTGGAGACCCAGTACTTC	CSVGGLAGGLETQYF
TRBD1	TRBV6-1	-	TRBJ2-7	TGTGCCAGCACCCCGACAGGGGTATACGAGCAGTACTTC	CASTPTGVYEQYF
-	TRBV30	few	TRBJ1-1	TGTGCCTGGAATGTTGGGGGCACTGAAGCTTCCTTT	CAWNVGGTEASF
TRBD1	TRBV15	-	TRBJ2-5	TGTGCCACCAGCAGAGATTCAGGGACAGGGGATTGGAGGGAGACCCAGTACTTC	CATSRDSGTGDWRETQYF
-	TRBV6-5	many	TRBJ1-1	TGTGCCAGCAGTTACGATCGACATTTGAACACTGAAGCTTTCTTT	CASSYDRHLNTEAFF
-	TRBV30	many	TRBJ1-2	TGTGCCTGGAGTGCCCTCGATGGCTACACCTTC	CAWSALDGYTF
-	TRBV28	many	TRBJ1-1	TGTGCCAGCAGTTTAGCGGCGGGCAGCTTGGGTGAAGCTTTCTTT	CASSLAAGSLGEAFF
-	TRBV6-1	-	TRBJ2-7	TGTGCCAGCAGCATGGGACTGGGACGATCCTACGAGCAGTACTTC	CASSMGLGRSYEQYF
TRBD2	TRBV7-9	many	TRBJ2-7	TGTGCCAGCAGCCGACTTAGCGGGGGCCTCTACGAGCAGTACTTC	CASSRLSGGLYEQYF
TRBD1	TRBV2	-	TRBJ1-2	TGTGCCAGCAGCAAGGACAGGGTGGATGGCTACACCTTC	CASSKDRVDGYTF
-	TRBV6-5	many	TRBJ1-2	TGTGCCAGCAGTCCTTCAGGGTTGGGCTACACCTTC	CASSPSGLGYTF
-	TRBV4-2	-	TRBJ2-2	TGTGCCAGCAGCCATCCCGCCGGGACACAAGACACCGGGGAGCTGTTTTTT	CASSHPAGTQDTGELFF
TRBD1	TRBV19	-	TRBJ1-2	TGTGCCAGTAGGATCCTCGACAGGGACTATGGCTACACCTTC	CASRILDRDYGYTF
-	TRBV18	few	TRBJ1-3	TGTGCCAGCTCACCACAGCCCGGCACCTCTGGAAACACCATATATTTT	CASSPQPGTSGNTIYF
-	TRBV6-1	-	TRBJ2-5	TGTGCCAGCATGTTGGGGGAGACCCAGTACTTC	CASMLGETQYF
-	TRBV6-2/TRBV6-3	-	TRBJ2-7	TGTGCCAGCAGACTTACAGCCTACGAGCAGTACTTC	CASRLTAYEQYF
-	TRBV2	-	TRBJ2-7	TGTGCCATCGGCTACGAGCAGTACTTC	CAIGYEQYF
-	TRBV29-1	-	TRBJ2-7	TGCAGCGTTGAGACGGGGAAGTACTTC	CSVETGKYF
TRBD1	TRBV7-2	-	TRBJ2-5	TGTGCCAGCAGCTTGGACAGGGGGCTCGCAGAGACCCAGTACTTC	CASSLDRGLAETQYF
-	TRBV5-1	-	TRBJ2-2	TGCGCCAGCAGCCCGGACACAAACACCGGGGAGCTGTTTTTT	CASSPDTNTGELFF
-	TRBV6-1	many	TRBJ2-5	TGTGCCAGCAGTGACCGCCAAAATACTGGGATGGTCCAGTACTTC	CASSDRQNTGMVQYF
-	TRBV5-1	-	TRBJ1-6	TGCGCCAGCAGCTTGGTAGCCAGGGGATATTCACCCCTCCACTTT	CASSLVARGYSPLHF
-	TRBV6-1	-	TRBJ2-2	TGTGCCAGCAGTGAAGGTCCTCACACCGGGGAGCTGTTTTTT	CASSEGPHTGELFF
TRBD2	TRBV6-5	many	TRBJ2-7	TGTGCCAGCAGTTGGACTAGCGGGAGTTACGAGCAGTACTTC	CASSWTSGSYEQYF
-	TRBV7-9	-	TRBJ1-1	TGTGCCAGCAGCGTCCGGGACGGACTTGAAGCTTTCTTT	CASSVRDGLEAFF
-	TRBV10-3	few	TRBJ2-2	TGTGCCATCAGTGAGGTGCCACCGAACACCGGGGAGCTGTTTTTT	CAISEVPPNTGELFF
-	TRBV11-3	many	TRBJ2-7	TGTGCCGGCAGCTTAGGCGGACCGCCCCTAAGGTACGAGCAGTACTTC	CAGSLGGPPLRYEQYF
TRBD1	TRBV30	many	TRBJ1-1	TGTGCCTGGAGCCGGGACAGGGTGAACACTGAAGCTTTCTTT	CAWSRDRVNTEAFF
TRBD1	TRBV19	many	TRBJ1-1	TGTGCCACCCACCGGGACAGGGGGAACACTGAAGCTTTCTTT	CATHRDRGNTEAFF
TRBD1	TRBV11-1	many	TRBJ2-2	TGTGCCAGCAGCTCTTTGACAGGGGGCGCCACCGGGGAGCTGTTTTTT	CASSSLTGGATGELFF
-	TRBV19	many	TRBJ2-7	TGTGCCAGTAGTACCGGTTACGCCTCCTACGAGCAGTACTTC	CASSTGYASYEQYF
-	TRBV12-3/TRBV12-4	-	TRBJ2-7	TGTGCCAGCAGTGCGCCTTTCGGACAGACCTACGAGCAGTACTTC	CASSAPFGQTYEQYF
-	TRBV25-1	few	TRBJ2-4	TGTGCCAGCAGTGTAGGGGGGGTAGCCAAAAACATTCAGTACTTC	CASSVGGVAKNIQYF
-	TRBV19	many	TRBJ1-5	TGTGCCAGCCACGGGACCGCACTCGTTAGCAATCAGCCCCAGCATTTT	CASHGTALVSNQPQHF
TRBD2	TRBV2	many	TRBJ2-5	TGTGCCAGCAGTAGAGGGGGGGGACTAGCGGGAGGATCAGAGACCCAGTACTTC	CASSRGGGLAGGSETQYF
-	TRBV6-2/TRBV6-3	-	TRBJ1-1	TGTGCCAGCAGCAAAGGGGGGAACACTGAAGCTTTCTTT	CASSKGGNTEAFF
-	TRBV28	many	TRBJ2-7	TGTGCCAGCAGTCCCATCCCCCCTTTGTACGAGCAGTACTTC	CASSPIPPLYEQYF